This T cell receptor beta chain was sequenced during a study of Graves' ophthalmopathy and Graves' hyperthyroidism. Regarding this clonotype: Its specificity is not known. One end of the junction does not line up with germline, which may come from a read error.

Germline V lookup: CDR1 SGHRS, CDR2 YFSETQ. The CDR3 runs 13 residues. Notes on the study in general: Most thyroid clonotypes with frequency above 0.001 were detected in blood too. Using a 13-signature model, the authors split ophthalmopathy from stable hyperthyroidism, with 87.88% sensitivity and roughly 80% specificity.

RNA served as the template for amplifying TCR beta CDR3 regions. In the first round, RT-PCR was carried out with HTBI primers, and a multiplex PCR formed the second round. TCRdb itself ran the multiplex PCR reads through MiXCR, one entry per CDR3 protein. The sample holds 1 million to 1.3 million distinct CDR3 sequences, less than 45% seen once. Sequencing was performed on peripheral blood or thyroid tissue (not recorded which). The source of this sequence is an adult man with Graves' hyperthyroidism. The genes are TRBV5-1 and TRBJ1-1, with TRBD1 as a possible D gene (5 bases). For the CDR3, the DNA is TGCGCCGGCAGCCAAAGGGGAGGCACTGAAGCTTTCTTT. Translated: CAGSQRGGTEAFF. The full variable domain, rest sourced from reference TRBV5-1 and TRBJ1-1, is KAGVTQTPRYLIKTRGQQVTLSCSPISGHRSVSWYQQTPGQGLQFLFEYFSETQRNKGNFPGRFSGRQFSNSRSEMNVSTLELGDSALYLCAGSQRGGTEAFFGQGTRLTVV.